A few counts support the clone carrying this T cell receptor (beta chain). The antigen remains unidentified. TCRdb reprocessed the reads with MiXCR, giving one entry per CDR3 protein. The sample lists some 450,000 distinct CDR3 sequences; approximately 30% were seen once. This entry belongs to a study of T cell repertoires in cytomegalovirus infection. Turning to the study itself: Indications came from public TCR beta signatures; they pointed to CMV infection and to a matching HLA type. Overall study findings and caveats: Dominating the ex vivo response were HLA-C-restricted CMV-specific TCR beta clonotypes. Pooled public TCR beta family frequency picked out CMV carriers with the relevant HLA.

This TCR derives from a human donor in good health (CMV status not recorded). Some clones in this sample may be carry-over from other donors' samples. The specimen sequenced was PBMCs.

The CDR3 is CASSSLRADTEAFF. CDR3 nucleotide sequence: TGTGCCAGCAGTAGTCTAAGGGCCGACACTGAAGCTTTCTTT. The genes are TRBV6-2 or TRBV6-3 and TRBJ1-1; D remains ambiguous. The CDR3 runs 14 residues. Germline V gene data show CDR1 as MNHEY and CDR2 as SVGEGT. Deletions cut 5 bases from V and 3 bases from J, with 13 bases between.